The rows below give T cell receptor beta chains drawn from one sample of a study of cytomegalovirus exposure and HLA in healthy donors. The table came from immunoSEQ multiplex PCR; TCRdb's copy has only in-frame clones and leaves some out. In the table there are 150,000 to 200,000 clones, around 68% of which are singletons. Sequencing used PBMCs. The receptors here all came from a girl under 18 in good health and CMV-seronegative. CDR3s include the opening cysteine and the closing phenylalanine or tryptophan. D genes are given only for firm matches. The size of a clone is reported for some rows only, either as once, few or many, or as a class for expanded clones.

TRBV5-1	TRBJ2-3	TRBD2	16	.	TGCGCCAGCAGCTTGGCGGGGGGGCCGAGCACAGATACGCAGTATTTT	CASSLAGGPSTDTQYF
TRBV7-7	TRBJ2-5	.	13	.	TGTGCTAGCAGCACGGGATTCCAAGAGACCCAGTACTTC	CASSTGFQETQYF
TRBV5-6	TRBJ2-2	.	15	few	TGTGCCAGCAGCCTAATCCTGGACAGCACCGGGGAGCTGTTTTTT	CASSLILDSTGELFF
TRBV10-3	TRBJ1-5	TRBD1	15	once	TGTGCCATCAGTGACTACCGGGACAGGGGACAGCCCCAGCATTTT	CAISDYRDRGQPQHF
TRBV13	TRBJ1-4	TRBD1	14	few	TGTGCCAGCAGCTTGGGACAGCCTAATGAAAAACTGTTTTTT	CASSLGQPNEKLFF
TRBV19	TRBJ2-2	TRBD1	15	.	TGTGCCAGTAGTGTCCAGGACAGGGTGTCCGGGGAGCTGTTTTTT	CASSVQDRVSGELFF
TRBV10-2	TRBJ2-5	TRBD1	15	.	TGCGCCAGCAGTGAAGGGGGGACAGGGACAGAGACCCAGTACTTC	CASSEGGTGTETQYF
TRBV5-1	TRBJ2-1	.	15	.	TGCGCCAGCAGCCGTACGGGGGAGATATACAATGAGCAGTTCTTC	CASSRTGEIYNEQFF
TRBV6-1	TRBJ1-5	TRBD1	18	.	TGTGCCAGCAGTGAAGGAAGGGCAGGGGGAAGGCAAGGTCAGCCCCAGCATTTT	CASSEGRAGGRQGQPQHF
TRBV4-1	TRBJ2-3	.	16	few	TGCGCCAGCAGCCAAGAGTTCACAGCGGGCACAGATACGCAGTATTTT	CASSQEFTAGTDTQYF
TRBV19	TRBJ1-5	.	13	.	TGTGCCAGTAGCATCAGTCTCAATCAGCCCCAGCATTTT	CASSISLNQPQHF
TRBV19	TRBJ1-1	TRBD1	14	.	TGTGCCAGTGGTTGGACAGGGGGCAGAACTGAAGCTTTCTTT	CASGWTGGRTEAFF
TRBV19	TRBJ1-1	.	15	.	TGTGCCAGTAGTGCGGTGAACTTACAGGGAGGGGAAGCTTTCTTT	CASSAVNLQGGEAFF
TRBV9	TRBJ2-5	TRBD2	16	.	TGTGCCAGCAGCGGAGGGCTTAGCGGGGTGCTTGAAGCCCAGTACTTC	CASSGGLSGVLEAQYF
TRBV19	TRBJ1-5	TRBD1	17	.	TGTGCCAGTAGTACGGGGCTCGGGACAGCTAGCAATCAGCCCCAGCATTTT	CASSTGLGTASNQPQHF
TRBV4-1	TRBJ1-5	TRBD1	17	.	TGCGCCAGCAGCCTTGGGGGACAGGGGCGACACAATCAGCCCCAGCATTTT	CASSLGGQGRHNQPQHF
TRBV7-3	TRBJ2-7	.	13	few	TGTGCCAGCAGCTCCTCGGGCAGGGACGAGCAGTACTTC	CASSSSGRDEQYF
TRBV7-9	TRBJ1-2	.	12	.	TGTCCTCAACTGGACAGTAACTATGGCTACACCTTC	CPQLDSNYGYTF
TRBV13	TRBJ2-7	.	12	.	TGTGCCAGCAGCTACACAGGCTACGAGCAGTACTTC	CASSYTGYEQYF
TRBV2	TRBJ2-5	TRBD1	13	.	TGTGCCAGCATGGGGGACAGGCAAGAGACCCAGTACTTC	CASMGDRQETQYF
TRBV9	TRBJ2-3	.	14	.	TGTGCCAGCAGCGTAGAACGGGAGACAGATACGCAGTATTTT	CASSVERETDTQYF
TRBV19	TRBJ1-1	.	14	.	TGTGCCAGTAGTATCACAGGGTGGACTACTGAAGCTTTCTTT	CASSITGWTTEAFF
TRBV18	TRBJ1-6	.	15	.	TGTGCCAGCTCACCCTGGGAGGAGGAGAATTCACCCCTCCACTTT	CASSPWEEENSPLHF
TRBV4-1	TRBJ2-2	.	14	.	TGCGCCAGCAGCCAAGTCGGGGTAGAGGGGGAGCTGTTTTTT	CASSQVGVEGELFF
TRBV5-1	TRBJ2-6	TRBD1	18	.	TGCGCCAGCAGCTTGGGGGGACAGGGGGAGGCTGGGGCCAACGTCCTGACTTTC	CASSLGGQGEAGANVLTF
TRBV7-6	TRBJ1-2	.	16	once	TGTGCCAGCAGCTTAGTCATTGAGGGGGAAGGCTATGGCTACACCTTC	CASSLVIEGEGYGYTF
TRBV27	TRBJ1-1	.	14	.	TGTGCCAGCAGCTTACAGGGAATGGACACTGAAGCTTTCTTT	CASSLQGMDTEAFF
TRBV18	TRBJ1-3	TRBD1	17	.	TGTGCCAGCTCACCGACCTTGACAGGGGCCATTGGAAACACCATATATTTT	CASSPTLTGAIGNTIYF
TRBV6-1	TRBJ2-7	.	15	few	TGTGCCAGCAGTGAAGCGCGTAATAAGGGGCGCGAGCAGTACTTC	CASSEARNKGREQYF
TRBV14	TRBJ1-2	.	14	.	TGTGCCAGCAGTCCCAGGGTAGCTAACTATGGCTACACCTTC	CASSPRVANYGYTF
TRBV6-4	TRBJ2-3	.	15	few	TGTGCCAGCAGTGACAAGGCGGATGGCACAGATACGCAGTATTTT	CASSDKADGTDTQYF
TRBV29-1	TRBJ1-2	TRBD1	13	.	TGCAGCGTGGGGGACAGGGCTTTCTATAGCTACACCTTC	CSVGDRAFYSYTF
TRBV19	TRBJ2-5	TRBD2	14	few	TGTGCCAGTAAGGAATATGGCTGGGAGGGGACCCAGTACTTC	CASKEYGWEGTQYF
TRBV12-1	TRBJ2-2	.	18	.	TGTGCCAGCAGTCCCAGTCTAGCGGGGGCCTCGAGCACCGGGGAGCTGTTTTTT	CASSPSLAGASSTGELFF
TRBV2	TRBJ1-2	.	15	.	TGTGCCAGCACTGCGATACAGGGCAGGAGCTATGGCTACACCTTC	CASTAIQGRSYGYTF
TRBV27	TRBJ1-2	.	16	.	TGTGCCAGCAGTGCATCGGGGTTTCAATCTAACTATGGCTACACCTTC	CASSASGFQSNYGYTF
TRBV19	TRBJ2-3	.	14	.	TGTGCCAGTAGTATAATCTCGGGCACAGATACGCAGTATTTT	CASSIISGTDTQYF
TRBV28	TRBJ2-2	TRBD1	17	.	TGTGCCAGCAGTTTTACCTATGGGACAGCGAACACCGGGGAGCTGTTTTTT	CASSFTYGTANTGELFF
TRBV27	TRBJ1-2	TRBD1	14	.	TGTGCCAGCTCACCGGGACAGGGAGTCTATGGCTACACCTTC	CASSPGQGVYGYTF
TRBV6-1	TRBJ2-7	TRBD1	15	.	TGTGCCAGCAGTGGACCTTGGGACAGGGACAGCGAGCAGTACTTC	CASSGPWDRDSEQYF
TRBV30	TRBJ2-3	TRBD2	14	.	TGTGCCTGGAGAACTAGCGGGGGCACAGATACGCAGTATTTT	CAWRTSGGTDTQYF
TRBV5-1	TRBJ1-3	TRBD1	20	.	TGCGCCAGCAGCTTGGACTCGGGGCAGGGGGACCTCTTACGGGGAAACACCATATATTTT	CASSLDSGQGDLLRGNTIYF
TRBV5-1	TRBJ2-5	TRBD1	13	few	TGCGCCAGCCGGGGACAGGGGCAAGAGACCCAGTACTTC	CASRGQGQETQYF
TRBV19	TRBJ1-4	.	17	.	TGTGCCAGTAGTATCACCTCCCTCGGGGCAACTAATGAAAAACTGTTTTTT	CASSITSLGATNEKLFF
TRBV2	TRBJ2-7	.	11	.	TGTGCCAGCAGCCTAAACTACGAGCAGTACTTC	CASSLNYEQYF
TRBV25-1	TRBJ1-2	TRBD1	16	.	TGTGCCAGCAGTGATATGAGGACAGGGGAGATCTATGGCTACACCTTC	CASSDMRTGEIYGYTF
TRBV13	TRBJ2-7	.	11	.	TGTGCCAGCAGCTTAGGGGCCGAGCAGTACTTC	CASSLGAEQYF
TRBV14	TRBJ1-1	.	15	.	TGTGCCAGCAGCCCTACAAGCGGGGGTACCACTGAAGCTTTCTTT	CASSPTSGGTTEAFF
TRBV27	TRBJ1-2	TRBD1	14	.	TGTGCCAGCAGTGAGGAACAGGGGGCGCAGGGCTACACCTTC	CASSEEQGAQGYTF
TRBV6-1	TRBJ1-5	.	11	.	TGTGCCAGCAGGGAGGGGTCGCCCCAGCATTTT	CASREGSPQHF
TRBV2	TRBJ2-7	.	14	.	TGTGCCAGCAGGAACCGGGACACCCGCTACGAGCAGTACTTC	CASRNRDTRYEQYF
TRBV2	TRBJ1-2	.	13	.	TGTGCCAGCAGTGGGTCGACACTGGAAGGCTACACCTTC	CASSGSTLEGYTF
TRBV6-6	TRBJ1-2	.	15	few	TGTGCCAGCAGTTACTCGATCAGACAGAGCTATGGCTACACCTTC	CASSYSIRQSYGYTF
TRBV7-8	TRBJ1-1	.	14	few	TGTGCCAGCAGCTTGGCGGAGACGAACACTGAAGCTTTCTTT	CASSLAETNTEAFF
TRBV11-2	TRBJ1-2	.	17	.	TGTGCCAGCAGCTCCCCCCGGGTGGGAGAGACTAACTATGGCTACACCTTC	CASSSPRVGETNYGYTF
TRBV7-9	TRBJ2-5	.	13	.	TGTGCCAGCAGCTTAATTAGCTTGGAGACCCAGTACTTC	CASSLISLETQYF